These 15 T cell receptor beta chains originate from one sample sequenced in a study of cytomegalovirus exposure and HLA in healthy donors. The assay was immunoSEQ multiplex PCR, and TCRdb's table has in-frame clones only and misses some. This repertoire shows 95,000 to 150,000 clones, roughly 90% found once; its top ten account for 1.5% to 2%. The sample was PBMCs. The origin of the receptors is a woman younger than 30 in good health and CMV-seronegative.

The chain has TRBV6-6 and TRBJ1-2; D remains unclear. This CDR3 has 12 residues. Between the trimmed V and J ends, which lost 4 bases and 4 bases, there was a span of 7 bases. The V gene's germline CDR1 is MNHNY and CDR2 SVGAGI (reference sequence). This chain's CDR3 is CASSLEVYGYTF. DNA for the CDR3: TGTGCCAGCAGTTTAGAGGTCTATGGCTACACCTTC.

The chain recombines TRBV19 with TRBJ2-3, with 9 bases identical to TRBD1. CDR3 length equals 17 residues. V was clipped by 4 bases and J by 0 bases; unmatched bases: 8. The V gene's germline CDR1 is LNHDA and CDR2 SQIVND (reference sequence). The CDR3 loop is CASSKLQGASSTDTQYF. For the CDR3, the DNA is TGTGCCAGTAGTAAACTACAGGGGGCCTCTAGCACAGATACGCAGTATTTT.

A note on this clone: The sample has other DNA sequences that encode this CDR3 too. The J gene is TRBJ2-7, the V gene TRBV7-9; 7 bases fit TRBD1. The length of the CDR3 is 13 residues. J gave up 4 bases and V 5 bases, and 5 bases lay outside the gene matches. Germline CDR1 reads SEHNR; CDR2 reads FQNEAQ (reference sequence). The CDR3 reads CASSRQGAYEQYF. The DNA for the CDR3 is TGTGCCAGCAGCCGACAGGGAGCTTACGAGCAGTACTTC.

The rearrangement uses TRBV13 and TRBJ1-4; maybe TRBD1 (6 bases). V gave up 2 bases and J gave up 8 bases, with 15 bases separating them. Germline V CDR1 and CDR2: PRHDT, FYEKMQ (reference sequence). This CDR3 is 15 amino acids long. CDR3 DNA: TGTGCCAGCAGCTTATCTAGATCGGACAGCGAAAAACTGTTTTTT. This codes for CASSLSRSDSEKLFF.

This sequence joins TRBV6-6 and TRBJ1-2, with a weak D call TRBD1 (5 bases). This CDR3 has 15 residues. V dropped 0 bases and J dropped 6 bases, with 14 bases sitting between them. From germline, CDR1 is MNHNY and CDR2 SVGAGI (reference sequence). In DNA, the CDR3 is TGTGCCAGCAGTTACTCGAAACAGGACAAGAATGGCTACACCTTC. It specifies CASSYSKQDKNGYTF.

The J gene is TRBJ2-2, the V gene TRBV5-1, with 7 bases fitting TRBD1. The CDR3 consists of 13 residues. Germline values: CDR1 SGHRS, CDR2 YFSETQ. Trimming removed 2 bases from V and 6 bases from J; junction bases left unmatched: 1. The DNA of the CDR3 is TGCGCCAGCAGCTTAACAGGGGCCGGGGAGCTGTTTTTT. Protein product: CASSLTGAGELFF.

A note on this clone: This sample also contains other DNA sequences that code for the same CDR3. The chain carries TRBV6-5 and TRBJ2-5; TRBD1 is a possible D gene (6 bases). This CDR3 contains 14 residues. The V end lost 1 base, the J end lost 5 bases, and 11 bases lay between the germline ends. From germline, CDR1 is MNHEY and CDR2 SVGAGI. CDR3 coding DNA: TGTGCCAGCAGTTACTTAACAGGGTTGGAGACCCAGTACTTC. Translating it yields CASSYLTGLETQYF.

V is TRBV30 and J is TRBJ2-7; 12 positions agree with TRBD1. V lost 8 bases and J lost 6; bases outside the gene matches: 11. CDR1 and CDR2 (germline): GTSNPN, SVGIG (reference sequence). The CDR3 spans 14 residues. The CDR3 sequence: CAMELGQGAGEQYF. The CDR3, as DNA: TGTGCCATGGAACTGGGACAGGGGGCGGGCGAGCAGTACTTC.

This chain connects TRBV28 to TRBJ1-5; TRBD1 aligns across 9 bases. The V gene end was trimmed by 3 bases and the J gene end by 3 bases; junction bases not matched to a gene: 9. In germline, CDR1 is MDHEN, CDR2 SYDVKM. CDR3 length: 17 residues. Here the CDR3 DNA reads TGTGCCAGCAGTTTTGACCACGGGACAGGGAACAATCAGCCCCAGCATTTT. It encodes CASSFDHGTGNNQPQHF.

The genes are TRBV29-1 and TRBJ2-7, with D perhaps matching TRBD2 (5 bases). The CDR3 spans 14 residues. CDR1 and CDR2 from the germline V gene are SQVTM and ANQGSEA. The germline V and J ends were trimmed by 7 bases and 2 bases, with 18 bases remaining between them. CDR3 in amino acids: CSAGSRNEPYEQYF. The CDR3 region has the DNA TGCAGCGCGGGGTCTAGAAATGAGCCCTACGAGCAGTACTTC.

The J gene is TRBJ1-2, the V gene TRBV25-1; 8 nucleotides agree with TRBD1. This CDR3 spans 14 amino acids. The V and J ends lost 6 bases and 8 bases, in that order; junction bases with no gene match: 11. From germline, CDR1 is MGHDK and CDR2 SYGVNS. The CDR3 nucleotides read TGTGCCAGCAGAGCCGACAGGGGCTTGTCCGGCTACACCTTC. It yields the protein CASRADRGLSGYTF.

This rearrangement joins TRBV6-5 to TRBJ2-1; D might be TRBD2 (6 bases). This CDR3 contains 15 residues. CDR1 is MNHEY and CDR2 is SVGAGI in the germline V gene. The V end was cut by 4 bases, the J end by 2 bases, with 12 bases between. The CDR3 sequence is CASSSPGVPYNEQFF. Here the CDR3 DNA reads TGTGCCAGCAGTTCCCCGGGGGTCCCCTACAATGAGCAGTTCTTC.

V usage is TRBV19 and J usage is TRBJ1-5; D may be TRBD1 (5 bases). V lost 6 bases and J 6 bases, leaving 18 bases between the germline ends. This CDR3 is built from 15 residues. Germline V CDR1 and CDR2: LNHDA, SQIVND (reference sequence). The CDR3 loop reads CASSNGGGSSQPQHF. The CDR3 DNA follows: TGTGCCAGTAGCAACGGGGGGGGATCCAGTCAGCCCCAGCATTTT.

CDR3 region: CASSRYTFSTGSTDTQYF. The CDR3 nucleotides read TGTGCCAGCAGCCGTTATACCTTCTCGACAGGGTCCACAGATACGCAGTATTTT. V is TRBV7-2 and J is TRBJ2-3, with 7 bases lining up with TRBD1. Per the germline V gene, CDR1 is SGHTA and CDR2 is FQGNSA. The CDR3 runs 18 residues. Losses at the gene ends were 5 bases for V and 2 bases for J; bases not matched to a gene: 16.

The chain links TRBV6-5 to TRBJ1-4, with TRBD1 identical over 10 bases. CDR1 and CDR2 from the germline V gene are MNHEY and SVGAGI. With V trimmed by 6 bases and J by 7 bases, 8 bases remained unmatched. This CDR3 contains 15 residues. The CDR3 is CASRPTGTGVEKLFF. As DNA, the CDR3 is TGTGCCAGCAGGCCGACCGGGACAGGGGTTGAAAAACTGTTTTTT.